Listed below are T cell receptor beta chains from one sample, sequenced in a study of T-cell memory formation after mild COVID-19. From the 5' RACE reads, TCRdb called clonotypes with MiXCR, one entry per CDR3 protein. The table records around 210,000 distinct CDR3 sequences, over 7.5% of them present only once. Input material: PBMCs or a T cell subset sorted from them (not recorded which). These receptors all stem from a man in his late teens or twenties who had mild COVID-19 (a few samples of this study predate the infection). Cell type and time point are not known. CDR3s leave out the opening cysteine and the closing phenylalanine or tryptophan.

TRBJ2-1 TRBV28 ASSLGHGRTSYNEQF
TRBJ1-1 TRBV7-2 ASSRRMNTEAF
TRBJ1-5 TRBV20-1 SAVSGNQPQH
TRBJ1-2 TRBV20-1 SARGAANYGYT
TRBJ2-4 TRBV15 ATSRADDRVRIQY
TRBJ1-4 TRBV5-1 ASSLTSGTQGNEKLF
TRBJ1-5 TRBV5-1 ASSLEPGQSNQPQH
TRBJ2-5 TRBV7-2 ASSSGDRGRRETQY
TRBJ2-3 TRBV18 ASSPPEGRGDTQY
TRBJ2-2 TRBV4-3 ASSQDPDTGELF
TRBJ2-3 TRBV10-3 AISDELPGSTDTQY
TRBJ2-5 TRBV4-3 ASSQDRADETQY
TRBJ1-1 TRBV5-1 ASSLVRGQDTEAF
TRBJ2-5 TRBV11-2 ASSLRGLAGPETQY
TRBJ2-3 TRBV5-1 ASSRQGLRGVTDTQY
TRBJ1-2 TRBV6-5 ASSYGQVSYGYT
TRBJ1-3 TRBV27 ASSSHGRSGNTIY
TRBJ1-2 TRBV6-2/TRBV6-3 ASSSPGQDLIALIRAYGYT
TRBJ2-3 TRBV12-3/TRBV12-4 ASSPRWADTQY
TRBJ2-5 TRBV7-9 ASSRGAARETQY
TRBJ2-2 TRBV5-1 ASSPSGQVTGELF